Below are 9 T cell receptor beta chains sequenced from a single sample in a study of cytomegalovirus exposure and HLA in healthy donors. The PCR made use of 60 Vbeta and 13 Jbeta primers. The repertoire was sequenced with immunoSEQ multiplex PCR; TCRdb's copy has only in-frame clones and lacks some. The sample lists more than 100,000 clones, roughly 80% occurring once. What was sequenced was PBMCs. These TCRs come from a woman aged 55-75 years in good health and CMV-seronegative.

This clone occurred a few times. The CDR3 region has the DNA TGTGCCAGCAGCTTGAGACTAGCGGGTGACAATGAGCAGTTCTTC. It codes for CASSLRLAGDNEQFF. V gene TRBV11-3 combines with J gene TRBJ2-1, with 10 bases fitting TRBD2. Germline V gene lookup returns CDR1 SGHNT and CDR2 YENEEA. This CDR3 is 15 amino acids long. V was clipped by 3 bases and J by 5 bases; unmatched bases: 4.

This chain joins TRBV7-2 and TRBJ1-5, with TRBD1 matching over 9 bases. CDR3 size: 15 residues. The V gene end was trimmed by 5 bases and the J gene end by 7 bases; junction bases not matched to a gene: 9. Germline V CDR1 and CDR2: SGHTA, FQGNSA. DNA of the CDR3: TGTGCCAGCAGCATAGGGACAGGGAGTAACCAGCCCCAGCATTTT. As protein: CASSIGTGSNQPQHF.

CDR3 coding DNA: TGTGCCAGCACCTCCCCGGGGGGGAGCCCTGAAGCTTTCTTT. It yields the protein CASTSPGGSPEAFF. The chain uses TRBV6-5 and TRBJ1-1; tentative D call: TRBD1 (5 bases). Trimming removed 7 bases at V and 6 bases at J, with 18 bases between. The CDR3 length is 14 residues. Germline-derived CDR1 and CDR2 are MNHEY and SVGAGI.

CDR3 coding DNA: TGTGCCAGCTCACCCCGACAGGGGGCCGGGCAGCCCCAGCATTTT. Protein: CASSPRQGAGQPQHF. The rearrangement joins TRBV18 to TRBJ1-5, with 10 bases that match TRBD1. Trimming removed 3 bases from V and 7 bases from J; junction bases left unmatched: 6. The CDR3 sequence is 15 residues long. Germline lookup yields CDR1 KGHSH and CDR2 LQKENI. The complete variable domain, with remaining parts taken from reference TRBV18 and TRBJ1-5, reads NAGVMQNPRHLVRRRGQEARLRCSPMKGHSHVYWYRQLPEEGLKFMVYLQKENIIDESGMPKERFSAEFPKEGPSILRIQQVVRGDSAAYFCASSPRQGAGQPQHFGDGTRLSIL.

V gene TRBV4-2 combines with J gene TRBJ2-7; 8 bases line up with TRBD2. Germline V CDR1 and CDR2: LGHNA, YNFKEQ. This CDR3 spans 15 amino acids. The ends lost 1 base at V and 2 bases at J; junction bases unmatched: 4. The CDR3 nucleotides read TGTGCCAGCAGCCAAGGCCTCGGGGGGGCCTACGAGCAGTACTTC. This codes for CASSQGLGGAYEQYF.

This clone was counted only a few times. The chain couples TRBV6-5 to TRBJ1-2; TRBD1 aligns across 7 bases. V was clipped by 6 bases and J by 0 bases; unmatched bases: 7. The CDR3 runs to 15 residues. Germline V gene lookup returns CDR1 MNHEY and CDR2 SVGAGI. CDR3 nucleotide sequence: TGTGCCAGCAGAAAAGGACAGGAAACTAACTATGGCTACACCTTC. As protein: CASRKGQETNYGYTF.

This chain joins TRBV7-7 and TRBJ2-5; 7 bases are shared with TRBD2. This CDR3 region has 14 residues. Losses at the gene ends were 4 bases for V and 3 bases for J; bases not matched to a gene: 5. Germline V gene lookup returns CDR1 SSHAT and CDR2 FNYEAQ (reference sequence). In DNA, the CDR3 is TGTGCCAGCAGCTCAACCGGGACTAAAGAGACCCAGTACTTC. Translation: CASSSTGTKETQYF.

This clone showed up just a few times. V and J are TRBV5-6 and TRBJ1-1; D gene unclear. Trimming took off 1 base at V and 3 bases at J, with 10 bases between the two ends. Germline loops: CDR1 SGHDT, CDR2 YYEEEE. The CDR3 is made up of 14 amino acids. This CDR3 is CASSLRAGYTEAFF. CDR3 bases: TGTGCCAGCAGCTTGAGGGCGGGGTACACTGAAGCTTTCTTT.

The rearrangement joins TRBV5-1 to TRBJ1-2; TRBD1 matches at 9 bases. The V gene's germline CDR1 is SGHRS and CDR2 YFSETQ. CDR3 size: 14 residues. V lost 5 bases and J lost 6; bases outside the gene matches: 8. The CDR3 DNA reads as TGCGCCAGCAGAGCAAGCGGGACAGGGCATGGCTACACCTTC. It encodes CASRASGTGHGYTF.